A selection of T cell receptor beta chains follows, all from one sample in a study of blood T cell repertoires in COVID-19. Produced via immunoSEQ multiplex PCR; TCRdb's table is partial and in-frame only. The sample comprises 100,000 to 150,000 clones, approximately 81% of which are singletons, and over 7.5% rests with the top ten. Material: peripheral blood. Every receptor here comes from a woman aged 55-70 years with active or convalescent COVID-19. CDR3s include the opening cysteine and the closing phenylalanine or tryptophan. The D gene is left open where the match is weak. The listing skips clone size in some rows; elsewhere it reads once, few, many or a size class.

D: -; J: TRBJ1-5; V: TRBV19; size: -; DNA: TGTGCCAGTAGTATCGGGACACCCAGTAATCAGCCCCAGCATTTT; CDR3: CASSIGTPSNQPQHF
D: -; J: TRBJ2-1; V: TRBV9; size: few; DNA: TGTGCCAGCAGCGTCCGTTTCGAGCACAATGAGCAGTTCTTC; CDR3: CASSVRFEHNEQFF
D: TRBD1; J: TRBJ1-2; V: TRBV5-1; size: -; DNA: TGCGCCAGCAGCTTGGGACAGGGAACCGGCTACACCTTC; CDR3: CASSLGQGTGYTF
D: -; J: TRBJ1-6; V: TRBV10-3; size: few; DNA: TGTGCCATCAGAGGGTCAGGAGGGAATTCACCCCTCCACTTT; CDR3: CAIRGSGGNSPLHF
D: -; J: TRBJ1-1; V: TRBV5-6; size: -; DNA: TGTGCCAGCAGCTTGGGTTTCAGGAACACTGAAGCTTTCTTT; CDR3: CASSLGFRNTEAFF
D: -; J: TRBJ2-7; V: TRBV28; size: -; DNA: TGTGCCAGCAGTTACTCCAGGGGCCCCTACGAGCAGTACTTC; CDR3: CASSYSRGPYEQYF
D: -; J: TRBJ1-1; V: TRBV28; size: -; DNA: TGTGCCAGCAGTTACAGGGAGAGAACTGAAGCTTTCTTT; CDR3: CASSYRERTEAFF
D: -; J: TRBJ2-7; V: TRBV6-5; size: -; DNA: TGTGCCAGCAGCCCCCCAAGAGGGAGCTCCTACGAGCAGTACTTC; CDR3: CASSPPRGSSYEQYF
D: TRBD2; J: TRBJ2-7; V: TRBV10-3; size: -; DNA: TGTGCCATCAGCGGGAGGGCCATCGACGAGCAGTACTTC; CDR3: CAISGRAIDEQYF
D: -; J: TRBJ1-5; V: TRBV12-3/TRBV12-4; size: -; DNA: TGTGCCAGCAGTTTTGAGGTGAGTCAGCCCCAGCATTTT; CDR3: CASSFEVSQPQHF
D: -; J: TRBJ2-7; V: TRBV28; size: -; DNA: TGTGCCAGCAGACAAGGTACAGTTAAGGAGCAGTACTTC; CDR3: CASRQGTVKEQYF
D: -; J: TRBJ2-6; V: TRBV18; size: once; DNA: TGTGCCAGCTCACCATTACAGTTGTCGATGTTCACGGCTGGGGCCAACGTCCTGACTTTC; CDR3: CASSPLQLSMFTAGANVLTF
D: TRBD1; J: TRBJ1-6; V: TRBV3-1/TRBV3-2; size: -; DNA: TGTGCCAGCAGCCGGAGAGGGGGCGATTCACCCCTCCACTTT; CDR3: CASSRRGGDSPLHF
D: -; J: TRBJ2-5; V: TRBV14; size: -; DNA: TGTGCCAGCAGCCATGAACCTACAGGGTGGGTCGGGGAGACCCAGTACTTC; CDR3: CASSHEPTGWVGETQYF
D: TRBD2; J: TRBJ2-5; V: TRBV5-1; size: few; DNA: TGCGCCAGCAGCTCCGGGGCTAGCGGGATTAAAGAGACCCAGTACTTC; CDR3: CASSSGASGIKETQYF
D: -; J: TRBJ1-2; V: TRBV7-9; size: -; DNA: TGTGCCAGCAGCTTAAATCCTCTCTATGGCTACACCTTC; CDR3: CASSLNPLYGYTF
D: -; J: TRBJ2-5; V: TRBV28; size: -; DNA: TGTGCCAGCAGTTACTCGTCTACTAAAGAGACCCAGTACTTC; CDR3: CASSYSSTKETQYF
D: -; J: TRBJ1-2; V: TRBV19; size: -; DNA: TGTGCCAGTAGTAGCCCTCCCCAGACGGGAAGTCAGGGCTACACCTTC; CDR3: CASSSPPQTGSQGYTF
D: -; J: TRBJ1-1; V: TRBV5-1; size: -; DNA: TGCGCCAGCAGCAAGGACAGGAACACTGAAGCTTTCTTT; CDR3: CASSKDRNTEAFF
D: TRBD2; J: TRBJ2-2; V: TRBV4-2; size: few; DNA: TGTGCCAGCAGCCGGGGGACTAGCGGGGGGACCACCGGGGAGCTGTTTTTT; CDR3: CASSRGTSGGTTGELFF
D: TRBD1; J: TRBJ1-1; V: TRBV28; size: -; DNA: TGTGCCAGCAGTTTGCCCCCAGCCTCGGGACAGCAAGCTTTCTTT; CDR3: CASSLPPASGQQAFF
D: TRBD1; J: TRBJ2-5; V: TRBV27; size: -; DNA: TGTGCCAGCAGTCCATTACAGGGGGCAGAGACCCAGTACTTC; CDR3: CASSPLQGAETQYF
D: -; J: TRBJ1-1; V: TRBV20-1; size: -; DNA: TGCAGTGGGTCGGACACTGAAGCTTTCTTT; CDR3: CSGSDTEAFF
D: -; J: TRBJ2-3; V: TRBV3-1/TRBV3-2; size: -; DNA: TGTGCCAGCAGCCAAGCGATCGGAAGGGGAACAGATACGCAGTATTTT; CDR3: CASSQAIGRGTDTQYF
D: TRBD2; J: TRBJ2-3; V: TRBV19; size: -; DNA: TGTGCCACCTCACCTATAGCGGGAGCAGATACGCAGTATTTT; CDR3: CATSPIAGADTQYF
D: -; J: TRBJ2-2; V: TRBV6-5; size: -; DNA: TGTGCCAGCAGCACTTTGAACACCGGGGAGCTGTTTTTT; CDR3: CASSTLNTGELFF
D: -; J: TRBJ2-1; V: TRBV7-2; size: few; DNA: TGTGCCAGCAGCTTAGTAGCGAGCGGAACCTACAATGAGCAGTTCTTC; CDR3: CASSLVASGTYNEQFF
D: -; J: TRBJ2-1; V: TRBV5-4; size: -; DNA: TGTGCCAGCAGCTTTATTGGGGGGGCCTCCTACAATGAGCAGTTCTTC; CDR3: CASSFIGGASYNEQFF
D: -; J: TRBJ1-2; V: TRBV3-1/TRBV3-2; size: -; DNA: TGTGCCAGCAGCCAAGATCAGCCCGCGCGGGGCTACACCTTC; CDR3: CASSQDQPARGYTF
D: TRBD1; J: TRBJ1-2; V: TRBV7-2; size: -; DNA: TGTGCCAGCAGCTTAGTAGGGACAGGGGGAGGCTACACCTTC; CDR3: CASSLVGTGGGYTF
D: -; J: TRBJ1-2; V: TRBV13; size: -; DNA: TGTGCCAGCAGCTCCCCCCTTTACTATGGCTACACCTTC; CDR3: CASSSPLYYGYTF
D: -; J: TRBJ2-1; V: TRBV12-3/TRBV12-4; size: -; DNA: TGTGCCAGCAGTTTGTCAGATTACAATGAGCAGTTCTTC; CDR3: CASSLSDYNEQFF
D: TRBD1; J: TRBJ1-1; V: TRBV7-2; size: -; DNA: TGTGCCAGCAGCCCCCGGACAGGGAGAGGGAACACTGAAGCTTTCTTT; CDR3: CASSPRTGRGNTEAFF
D: -; J: TRBJ1-1; V: TRBV18; size: once; DNA: TGTGCCAGCTCACCAGATAGGGCGTGGGGGGACACTGAAGCTTTCTTT; CDR3: CASSPDRAWGDTEAFF
D: TRBD2; J: TRBJ2-1; V: TRBV4-1; size: -; DNA: TGCGCCAGCAGCCAATCTCTACTAGCGGGAATCAATGAGCAGTTCTTC; CDR3: CASSQSLLAGINEQFF
D: TRBD2; J: TRBJ2-3; V: TRBV3-1/TRBV3-2; size: -; DNA: TGTGCCAGCAGCCTGAGGCTAGCGGGGTCCCCGGAGGGTGATACGCAGTATTTT; CDR3: CASSLRLAGSPEGDTQYF
D: -; J: TRBJ1-2; V: TRBV6-5; size: -; DNA: TGTGCCTCCCGGACAGCGAGAAACTATGGCTACACCTTC; CDR3: CASRTARNYGYTF
D: -; J: TRBJ1-5; V: TRBV7-8; size: few; DNA: TGTGCCAGCAGCTTAGTGGGGGGTTACCAGCCCCAGCATTTT; CDR3: CASSLVGGYQPQHF
D: -; J: TRBJ2-7; V: TRBV5-1; size: -; DNA: TGCGCCAGCCGAACAGGGAACTACGAGCAGTACTTC; CDR3: CASRTGNYEQYF
D: TRBD2; J: TRBJ2-2; V: TRBV28; size: -; DNA: TGTGCCAGCAGCCGGATAGGACTAGCGAGGAACACCGGGGAGCTGTTTTTT; CDR3: CASSRIGLARNTGELFF